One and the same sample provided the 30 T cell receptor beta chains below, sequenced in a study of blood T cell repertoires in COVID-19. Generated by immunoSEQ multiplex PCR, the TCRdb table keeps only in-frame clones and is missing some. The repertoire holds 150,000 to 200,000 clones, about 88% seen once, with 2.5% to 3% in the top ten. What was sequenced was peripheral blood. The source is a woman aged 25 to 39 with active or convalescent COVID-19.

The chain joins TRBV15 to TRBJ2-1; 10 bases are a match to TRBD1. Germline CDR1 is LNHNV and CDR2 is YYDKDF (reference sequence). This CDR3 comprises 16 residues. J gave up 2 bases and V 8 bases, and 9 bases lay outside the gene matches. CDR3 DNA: TGTGCCACCTCCAGCGGAGACAGGGGGCCCTACAATGAGCAGTTCTTC. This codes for CATSSGDRGPYNEQFF.

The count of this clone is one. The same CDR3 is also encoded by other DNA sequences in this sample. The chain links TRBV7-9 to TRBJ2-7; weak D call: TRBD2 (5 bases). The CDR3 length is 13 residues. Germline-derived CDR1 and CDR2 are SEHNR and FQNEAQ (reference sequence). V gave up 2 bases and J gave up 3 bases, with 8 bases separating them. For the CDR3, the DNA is TGTGCCAGCAGCTTACCTAGCAGCTACGAGCAGTACTTC. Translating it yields CASSLPSSYEQYF.

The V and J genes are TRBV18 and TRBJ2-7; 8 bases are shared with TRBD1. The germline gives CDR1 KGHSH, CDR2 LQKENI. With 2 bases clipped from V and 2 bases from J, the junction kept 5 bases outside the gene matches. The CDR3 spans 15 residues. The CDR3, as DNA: TGTGCCAGCTCACCAGCTGCGGGACAGGCCTACGAGCAGTACTTC. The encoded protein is CASSPAAGQAYEQYF.

CDR3: CASGPGGVHTDTQYF. Written as DNA, the CDR3 is TGTGCTAGTGGCCCGGGGGGGGTCCACACAGATACGCAGTATTTT. The chain uses TRBV12-5 and TRBJ2-3; 8 bases align to TRBD2. Germline loops: CDR1 LGHNT, CDR2 FRNRAP. V dropped 6 bases and J dropped 2; count of bases not matched to a gene: 7. The CDR3 consists of 15 residues.

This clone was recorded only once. CDR3 coding DNA: TGTGCCACCAGCAGAGCTTCTAGCGGGATCTACGAGCAGTACTTC. Its translation: CATSRASSGIYEQYF. The chain recombines TRBV15 with TRBJ2-7, with 9 bases identical to TRBD2. V lost 1 base and J lost 3; bases outside the gene matches: 4. This CDR3 region has 15 residues. Germline CDR1 reads LNHNV; CDR2 reads YYDKDF (reference sequence).

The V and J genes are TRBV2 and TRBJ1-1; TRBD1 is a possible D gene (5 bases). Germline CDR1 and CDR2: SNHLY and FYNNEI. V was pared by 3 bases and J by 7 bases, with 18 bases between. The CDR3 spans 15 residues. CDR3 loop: CASSDRRGAHNEAFF. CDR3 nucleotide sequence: TGTGCCAGCAGTGATCGAAGGGGCGCCCATAATGAAGCTTTCTTT.

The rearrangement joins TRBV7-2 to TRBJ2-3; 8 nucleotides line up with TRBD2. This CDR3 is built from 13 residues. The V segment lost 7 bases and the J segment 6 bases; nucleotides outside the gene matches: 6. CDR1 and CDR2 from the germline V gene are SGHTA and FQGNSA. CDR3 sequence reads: CASTLGGADTQYF. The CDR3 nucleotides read TGTGCCAGCACCCTCGGGGGGGCGGATACGCAGTATTTT.

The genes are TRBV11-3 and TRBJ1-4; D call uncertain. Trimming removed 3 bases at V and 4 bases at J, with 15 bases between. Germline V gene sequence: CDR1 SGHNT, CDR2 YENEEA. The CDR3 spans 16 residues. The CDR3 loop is CASSFKGSGFNEKLFF. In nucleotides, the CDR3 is TGTGCCAGCAGCTTCAAAGGTAGCGGGTTTAATGAAAAACTGTTTTTT.

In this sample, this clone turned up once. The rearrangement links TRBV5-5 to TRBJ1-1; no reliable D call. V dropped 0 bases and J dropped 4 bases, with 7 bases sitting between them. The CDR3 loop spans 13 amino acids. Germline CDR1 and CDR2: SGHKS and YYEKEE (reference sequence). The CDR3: CASSLGLATEAFF. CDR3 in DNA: TGTGCCAGCAGCTTGGGTTTGGCCACTGAAGCTTTCTTT. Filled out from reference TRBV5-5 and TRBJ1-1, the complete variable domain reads DAGVTQSPTHLIKTRGQQVTLRCSPISGHKSVSWYQQVLGQGPQFIFQYYEKEERGRGNFPDRFSARQFPNYSSELNVNALLLGDSALYLCASSLGLATEAFFGQGTRLTVV.

The CDR3 is CASSPDRGPENIQYF. CDR3 DNA: TGTGCCAGCAGTCCGGACAGGGGGCCTGAAAACATTCAGTACTTC. The V call is TRBV5-5, the J call TRBJ2-4; 11 nucleotides agree with TRBD1. The length of the CDR3 is 15 residues. Germline CDR1 reads SGHKS; CDR2 reads YYEKEE (reference sequence). Trimming cost V 5 bases and J 5 bases; bases outside gene matches: 6.

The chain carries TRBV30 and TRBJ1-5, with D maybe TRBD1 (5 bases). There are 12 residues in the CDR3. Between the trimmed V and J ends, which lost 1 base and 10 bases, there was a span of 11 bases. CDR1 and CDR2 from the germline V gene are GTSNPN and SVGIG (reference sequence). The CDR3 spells CAWSGGEIPQHF. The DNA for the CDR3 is TGTGCCTGGAGTGGGGGCGAAATCCCCCAGCATTTT.

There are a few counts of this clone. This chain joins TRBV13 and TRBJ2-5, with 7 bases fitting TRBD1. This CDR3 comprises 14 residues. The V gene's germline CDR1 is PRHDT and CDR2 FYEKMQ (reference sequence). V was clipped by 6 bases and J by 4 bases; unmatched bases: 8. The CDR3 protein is CASSRQGSSETQYF. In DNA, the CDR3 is TGTGCCAGCAGTAGACAGGGATCGTCAGAGACCCAGTACTTC.

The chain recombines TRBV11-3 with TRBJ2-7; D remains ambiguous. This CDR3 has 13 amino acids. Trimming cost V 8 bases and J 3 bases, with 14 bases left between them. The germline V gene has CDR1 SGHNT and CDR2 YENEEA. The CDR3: CASAGGRSYEQYF. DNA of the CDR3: TGTGCCAGCGCCGGCGGCAGAAGCTACGAGCAGTACTTC.

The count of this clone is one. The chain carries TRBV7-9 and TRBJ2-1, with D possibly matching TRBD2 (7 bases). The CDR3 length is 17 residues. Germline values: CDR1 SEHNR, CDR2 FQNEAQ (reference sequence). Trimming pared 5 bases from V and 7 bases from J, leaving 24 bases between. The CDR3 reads CASSPRHRGALGNEQFF. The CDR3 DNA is TGTGCCAGCAGCCCCCGGCACCGGGGGGCCCTGGGGAATGAGCAGTTCTTC.

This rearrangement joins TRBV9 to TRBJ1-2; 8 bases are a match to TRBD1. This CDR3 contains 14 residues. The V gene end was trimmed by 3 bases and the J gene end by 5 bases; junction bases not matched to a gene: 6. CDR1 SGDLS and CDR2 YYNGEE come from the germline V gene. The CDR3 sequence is CASSGTGFSYGYTF. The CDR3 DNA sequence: TGTGCCAGCAGCGGGACAGGGTTTTCTTATGGCTACACCTTC.

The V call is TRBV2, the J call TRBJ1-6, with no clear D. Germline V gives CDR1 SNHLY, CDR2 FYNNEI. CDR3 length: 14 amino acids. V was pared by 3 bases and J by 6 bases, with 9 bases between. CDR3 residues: CASSESQVNSPLHF. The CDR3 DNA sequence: TGTGCCAGCAGTGAGTCCCAGGTTAATTCACCCCTCCACTTT.

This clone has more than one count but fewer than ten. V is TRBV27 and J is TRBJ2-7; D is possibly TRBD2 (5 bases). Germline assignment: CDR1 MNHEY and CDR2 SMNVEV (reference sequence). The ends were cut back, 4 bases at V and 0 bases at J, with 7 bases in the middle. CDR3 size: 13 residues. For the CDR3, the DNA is TGTGCCAGCAGTTATCGGGGCTCCTACGAGCAGTACTTC. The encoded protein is CASSYRGSYEQYF.

CDR3 DNA: TGTGCCAGTAGTGGTTCCCCGACTAGCGGGAGGTTGGGTGAGCAGTTCTTC. This codes for CASSGSPTSGRLGEQFF. This chain uses TRBV19 with TRBJ2-1, with 13 bases identical to TRBD2. Germline CDR1 LNHDA, CDR2 SQIVND (reference sequence). The V segment lost 5 bases and the J segment 9 bases; nucleotides outside the gene matches: 13. This CDR3 spans 17 amino acids. Filled out from reference TRBV19 and TRBJ2-1, the complete variable domain reads DGGITQSPKYLFRKEGQNVTLSCEQNLNHDAMYWYRQDPGQGLRLIYYSQIVNDFQKGDIAEGYSVSREKKESFPLTVTSAQKNPTAFYLCASSGSPTSGRLGEQFFGPGTRLTVL.

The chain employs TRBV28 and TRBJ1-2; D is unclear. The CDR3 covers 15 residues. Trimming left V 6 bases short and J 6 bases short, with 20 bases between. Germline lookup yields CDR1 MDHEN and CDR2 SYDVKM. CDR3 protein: CASRMALAVMNGYTF. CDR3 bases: TGTGCCAGCAGAATGGCCTTGGCAGTTATGAATGGCTACACCTTC.

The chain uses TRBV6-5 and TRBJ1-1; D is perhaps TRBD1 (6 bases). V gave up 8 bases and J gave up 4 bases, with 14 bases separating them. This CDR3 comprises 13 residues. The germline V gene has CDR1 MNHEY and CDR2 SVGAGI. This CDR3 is CASENRELTEAFF. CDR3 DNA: TGTGCCAGCGAAAACAGGGAACTCACTGAAGCTTTCTTT.

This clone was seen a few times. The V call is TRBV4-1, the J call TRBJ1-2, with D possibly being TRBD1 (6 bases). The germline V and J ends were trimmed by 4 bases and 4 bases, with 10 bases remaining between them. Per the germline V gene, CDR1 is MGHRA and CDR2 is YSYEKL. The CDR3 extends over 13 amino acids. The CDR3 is CASSPGGGYGYTF. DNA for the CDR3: TGCGCCAGCAGCCCTGGGGGCGGCTATGGCTACACCTTC.

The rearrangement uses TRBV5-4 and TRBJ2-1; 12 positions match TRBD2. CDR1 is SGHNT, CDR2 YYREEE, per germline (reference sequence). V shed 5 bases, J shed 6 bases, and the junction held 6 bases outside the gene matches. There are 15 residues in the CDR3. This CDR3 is CASRLQTSGGNEQFF. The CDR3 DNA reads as TGTGCCAGCAGACTACAGACTAGCGGGGGCAATGAGCAGTTCTTC.

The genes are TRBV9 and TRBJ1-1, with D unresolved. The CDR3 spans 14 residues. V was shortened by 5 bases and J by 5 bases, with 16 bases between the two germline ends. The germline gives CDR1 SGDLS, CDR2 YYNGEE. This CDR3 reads CASSPDIRGTEAFF. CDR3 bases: TGTGCCAGCAGTCCAGACATAAGAGGGACTGAAGCTTTCTTT. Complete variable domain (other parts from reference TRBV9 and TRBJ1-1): DSGVTQTPKHLITATGQRVTLRCSPRSGDLSVYWYQQSLDQGLQFLIQYYNGEERAKGNILERFSAQQFPDLHSELNLSSLELGDSALYFCASSPDIRGTEAFFGQGTRLTVV.

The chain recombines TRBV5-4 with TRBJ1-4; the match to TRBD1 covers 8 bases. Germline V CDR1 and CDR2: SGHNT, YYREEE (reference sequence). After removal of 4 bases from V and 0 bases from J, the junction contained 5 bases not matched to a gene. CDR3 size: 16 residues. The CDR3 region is CASSTGGTATNEKLFF. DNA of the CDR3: TGTGCCAGCAGCACAGGGGGGACGGCAACTAATGAAAAACTGTTTTTT.

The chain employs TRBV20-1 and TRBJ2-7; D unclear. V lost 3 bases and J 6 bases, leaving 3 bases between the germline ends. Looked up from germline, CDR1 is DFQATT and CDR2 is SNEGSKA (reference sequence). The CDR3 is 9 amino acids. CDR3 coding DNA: TGCAGTGCTAGCGGCGAGCAGTACTTC. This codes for CSASGEQYF.

CDR3 protein: CASSLAGAGLGAALHF. CDR3 coding DNA: TGTGCCAGCAGCTTGGCCGGCGCAGGGTTGGGTGCGGCCCTCCACTTT. V usage is TRBV5-4 and J usage is TRBJ1-6, with a possible D match to TRBD1 (5 bases). Trimming took off 0 bases at V and 14 bases at J, with 21 bases between the two ends. The CDR3 consists of 16 residues. Germline CDR1 and CDR2: SGHNT and YYREEE (reference sequence).

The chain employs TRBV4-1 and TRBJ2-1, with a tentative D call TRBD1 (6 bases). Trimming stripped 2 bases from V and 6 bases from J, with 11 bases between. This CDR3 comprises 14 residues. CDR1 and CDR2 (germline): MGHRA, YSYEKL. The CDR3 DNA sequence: TGCGCCAGCAGCCAACAACAGGGCGGCAATGAGCAGTTCTTC. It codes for CASSQQQGGNEQFF.

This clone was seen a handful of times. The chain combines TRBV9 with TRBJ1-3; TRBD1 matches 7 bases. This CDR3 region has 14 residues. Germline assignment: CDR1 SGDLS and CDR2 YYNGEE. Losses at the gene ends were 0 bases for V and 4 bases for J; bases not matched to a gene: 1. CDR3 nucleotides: TGTGCCAGCAGCGTAGCGGGACAGGGAAACACCATATATTTT. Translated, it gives CASSVAGQGNTIYF.

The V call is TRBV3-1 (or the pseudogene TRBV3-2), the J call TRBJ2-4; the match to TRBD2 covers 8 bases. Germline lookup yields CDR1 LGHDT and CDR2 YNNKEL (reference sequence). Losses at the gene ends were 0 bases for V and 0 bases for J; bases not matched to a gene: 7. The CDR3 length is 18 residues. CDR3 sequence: CASSQDSRSGVAKNIQYF. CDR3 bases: TGTGCCAGCAGCCAAGATTCGCGTAGCGGGGTAGCCAAAAACATTCAGTACTTC.

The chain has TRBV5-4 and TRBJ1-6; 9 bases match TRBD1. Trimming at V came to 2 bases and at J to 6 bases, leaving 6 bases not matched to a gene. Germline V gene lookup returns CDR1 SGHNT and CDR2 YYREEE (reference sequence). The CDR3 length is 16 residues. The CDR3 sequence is CASSLQLDRGNSPLHF. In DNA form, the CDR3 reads TGTGCCAGCAGCTTACAACTGGACAGGGGTAATTCACCCCTCCACTTT.